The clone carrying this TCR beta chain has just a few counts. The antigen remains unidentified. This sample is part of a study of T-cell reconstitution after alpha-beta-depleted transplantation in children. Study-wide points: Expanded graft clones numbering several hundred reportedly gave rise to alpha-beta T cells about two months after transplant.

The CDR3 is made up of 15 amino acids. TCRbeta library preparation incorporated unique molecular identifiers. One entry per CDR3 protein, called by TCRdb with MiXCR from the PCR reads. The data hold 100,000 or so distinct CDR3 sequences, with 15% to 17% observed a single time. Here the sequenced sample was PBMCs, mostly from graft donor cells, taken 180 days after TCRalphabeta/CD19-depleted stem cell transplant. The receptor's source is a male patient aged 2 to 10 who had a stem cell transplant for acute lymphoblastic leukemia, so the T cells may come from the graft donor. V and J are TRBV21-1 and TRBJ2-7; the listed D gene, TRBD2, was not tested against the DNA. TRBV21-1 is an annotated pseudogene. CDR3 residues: CASSKARIAGGEQYF. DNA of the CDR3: TGTGCCAGCAGCAAAGCGAGGATAGCGGGAGGCGAGCAGTACTTC.